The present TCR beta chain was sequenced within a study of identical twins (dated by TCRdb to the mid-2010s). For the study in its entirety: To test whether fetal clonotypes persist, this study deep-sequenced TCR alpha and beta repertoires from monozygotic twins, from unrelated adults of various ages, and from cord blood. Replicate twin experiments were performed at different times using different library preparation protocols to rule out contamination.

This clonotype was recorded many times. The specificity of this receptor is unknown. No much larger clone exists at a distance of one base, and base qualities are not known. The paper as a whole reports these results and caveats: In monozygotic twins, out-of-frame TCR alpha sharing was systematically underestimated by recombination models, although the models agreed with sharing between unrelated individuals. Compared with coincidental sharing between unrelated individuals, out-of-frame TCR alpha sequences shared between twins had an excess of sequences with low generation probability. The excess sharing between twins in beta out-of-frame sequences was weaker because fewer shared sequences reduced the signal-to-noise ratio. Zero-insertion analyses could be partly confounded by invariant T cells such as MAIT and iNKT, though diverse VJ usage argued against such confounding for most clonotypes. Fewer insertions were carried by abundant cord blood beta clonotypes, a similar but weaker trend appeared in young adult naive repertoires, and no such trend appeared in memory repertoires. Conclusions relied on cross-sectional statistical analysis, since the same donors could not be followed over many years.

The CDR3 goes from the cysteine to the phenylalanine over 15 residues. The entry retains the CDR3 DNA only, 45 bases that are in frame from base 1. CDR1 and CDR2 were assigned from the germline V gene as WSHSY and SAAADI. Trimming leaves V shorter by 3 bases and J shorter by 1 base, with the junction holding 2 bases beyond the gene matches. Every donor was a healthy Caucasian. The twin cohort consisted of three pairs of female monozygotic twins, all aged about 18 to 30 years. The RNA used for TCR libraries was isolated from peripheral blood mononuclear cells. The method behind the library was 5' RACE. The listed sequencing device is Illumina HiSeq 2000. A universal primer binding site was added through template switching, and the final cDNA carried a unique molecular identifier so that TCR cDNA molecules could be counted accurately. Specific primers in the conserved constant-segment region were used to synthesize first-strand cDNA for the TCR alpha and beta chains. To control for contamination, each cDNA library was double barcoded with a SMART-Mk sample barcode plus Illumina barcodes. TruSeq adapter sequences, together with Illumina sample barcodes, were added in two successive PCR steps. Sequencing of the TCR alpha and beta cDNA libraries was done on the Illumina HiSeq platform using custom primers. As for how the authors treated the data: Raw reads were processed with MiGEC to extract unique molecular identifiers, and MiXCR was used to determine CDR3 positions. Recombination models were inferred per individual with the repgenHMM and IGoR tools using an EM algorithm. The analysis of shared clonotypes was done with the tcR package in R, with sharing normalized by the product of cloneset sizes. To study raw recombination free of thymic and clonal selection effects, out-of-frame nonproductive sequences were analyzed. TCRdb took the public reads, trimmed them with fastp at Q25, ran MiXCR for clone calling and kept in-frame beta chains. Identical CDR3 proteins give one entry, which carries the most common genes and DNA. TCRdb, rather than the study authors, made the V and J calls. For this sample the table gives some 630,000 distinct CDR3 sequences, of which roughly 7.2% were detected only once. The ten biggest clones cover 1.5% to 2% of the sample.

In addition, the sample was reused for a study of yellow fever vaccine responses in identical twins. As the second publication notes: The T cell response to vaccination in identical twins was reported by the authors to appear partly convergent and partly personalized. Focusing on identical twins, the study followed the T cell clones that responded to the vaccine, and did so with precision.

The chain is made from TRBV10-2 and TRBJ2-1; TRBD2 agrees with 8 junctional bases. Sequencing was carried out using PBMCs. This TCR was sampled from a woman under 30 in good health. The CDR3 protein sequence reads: CASSDRGGSYNEQFF. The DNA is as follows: TGCGCCAGCAGTGACCGGGGGGGTTCCTACAATGAGCAGTTCTTC.